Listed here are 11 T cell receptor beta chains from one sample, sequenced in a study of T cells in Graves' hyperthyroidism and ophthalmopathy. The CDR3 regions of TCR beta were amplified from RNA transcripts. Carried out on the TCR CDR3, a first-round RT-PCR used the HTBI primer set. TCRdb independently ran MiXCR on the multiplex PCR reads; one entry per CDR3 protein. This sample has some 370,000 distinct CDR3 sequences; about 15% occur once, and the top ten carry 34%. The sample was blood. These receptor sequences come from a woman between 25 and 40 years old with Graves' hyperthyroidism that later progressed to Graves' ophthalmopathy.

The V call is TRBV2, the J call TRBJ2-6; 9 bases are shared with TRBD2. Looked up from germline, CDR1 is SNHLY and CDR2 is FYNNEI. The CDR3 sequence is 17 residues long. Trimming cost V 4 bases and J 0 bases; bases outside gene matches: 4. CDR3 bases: TGTGCCAGCAGTGGGACTAGCGACAGCTCTGGGGCCAACGTCCTGACTTTC. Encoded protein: CASSGTSDSSGANVLTF.

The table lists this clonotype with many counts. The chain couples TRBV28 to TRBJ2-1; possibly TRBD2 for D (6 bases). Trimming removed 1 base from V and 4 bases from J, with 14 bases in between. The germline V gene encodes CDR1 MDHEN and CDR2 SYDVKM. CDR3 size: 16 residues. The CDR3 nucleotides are TGTGCCAGCAGTTTATTTAGGGCTAGCGAATACAATGAGCAGTTCTTC. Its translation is CASSLFRASEYNEQFF.

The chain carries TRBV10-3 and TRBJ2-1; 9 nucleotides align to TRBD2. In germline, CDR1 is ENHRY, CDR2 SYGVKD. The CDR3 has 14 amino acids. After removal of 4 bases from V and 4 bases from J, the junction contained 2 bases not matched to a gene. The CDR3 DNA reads TGTGCCATCAGTGCGACTAGCGGTTACAATGAGCAGTTCTTC. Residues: CAISATSGYNEQFF.

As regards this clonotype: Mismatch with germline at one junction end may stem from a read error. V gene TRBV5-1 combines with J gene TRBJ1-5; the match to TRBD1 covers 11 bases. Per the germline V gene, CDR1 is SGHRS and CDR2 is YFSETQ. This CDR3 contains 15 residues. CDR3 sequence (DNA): TGCGCCAGCAGCTTGAAGGGACAGGGGGATCAGCCTCAGCATTTT. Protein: CASSLKGQGDQPQHF.

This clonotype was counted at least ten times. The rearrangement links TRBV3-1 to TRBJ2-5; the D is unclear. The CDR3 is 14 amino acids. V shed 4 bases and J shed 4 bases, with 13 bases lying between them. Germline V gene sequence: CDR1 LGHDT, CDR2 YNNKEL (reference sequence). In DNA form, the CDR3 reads TGTGCCAGCAGCCGCGGATCTGGAAGAGAGACCCAGTACTTC. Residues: CASSRGSGRETQYF.

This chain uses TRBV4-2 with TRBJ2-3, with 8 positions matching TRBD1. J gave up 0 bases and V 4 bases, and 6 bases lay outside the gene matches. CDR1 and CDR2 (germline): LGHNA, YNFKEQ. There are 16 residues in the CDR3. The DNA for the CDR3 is TGTGCCAGCAGCCTGCGACAGGGGCGAAGCACAGATACGCAGTATTTT. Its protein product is CASSLRQGRSTDTQYF.

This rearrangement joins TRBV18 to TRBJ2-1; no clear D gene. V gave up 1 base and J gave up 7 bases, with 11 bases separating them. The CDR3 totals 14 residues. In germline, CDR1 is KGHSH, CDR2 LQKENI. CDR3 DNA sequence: TGTGCCAGCTCACCACAGGTCAGGTATAATGAGCAGTTCTTC. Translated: CASSPQVRYNEQFF.

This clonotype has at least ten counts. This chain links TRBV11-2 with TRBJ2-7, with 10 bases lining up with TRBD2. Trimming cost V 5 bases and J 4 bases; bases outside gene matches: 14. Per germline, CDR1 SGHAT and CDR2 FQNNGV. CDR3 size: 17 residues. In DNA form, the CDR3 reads TGTGCCAGCAGCATGTCTGTTCCGGGACTAGCGACTTACGAGCAGTACTTC. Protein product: CASSMSVPGLATYEQYF.

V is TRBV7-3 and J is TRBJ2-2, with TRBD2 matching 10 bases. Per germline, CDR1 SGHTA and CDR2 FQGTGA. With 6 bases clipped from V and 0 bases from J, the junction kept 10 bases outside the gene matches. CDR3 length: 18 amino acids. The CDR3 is CASRRTGLAETNTGELFF. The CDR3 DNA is TGTGCCAGCAGGCGAACAGGACTAGCGGAAACGAACACCGGGGAGCTGTTTTTT.

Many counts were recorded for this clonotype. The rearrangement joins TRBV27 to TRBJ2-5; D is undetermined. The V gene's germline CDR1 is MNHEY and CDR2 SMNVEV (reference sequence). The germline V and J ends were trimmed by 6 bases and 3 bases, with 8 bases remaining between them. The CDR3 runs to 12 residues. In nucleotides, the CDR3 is TGTGCCAGCAGGACGAACGAAGAGACCCAGTACTTC. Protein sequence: CASRTNEETQYF.

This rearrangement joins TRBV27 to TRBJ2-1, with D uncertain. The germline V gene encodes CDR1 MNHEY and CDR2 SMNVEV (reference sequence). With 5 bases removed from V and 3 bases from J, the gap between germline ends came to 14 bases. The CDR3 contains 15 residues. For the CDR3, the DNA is TGTGCCAGCAGTCTTTCGGGCATTGTCTACAATGAGCAGTTCTTC. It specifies CASSLSGIVYNEQFF.